This TCR beta chain was documented in a study of a mutant IDH1 vaccine in newly diagnosed glioma. Notes on this clone: The antigen is not known.

Some clones are missing from TCRdb's copy, which holds only in-frame ones; the method was immunoSEQ multiplex PCR. The data contain about 40,000 clones, 80% to 85% of them singletons. The V and J ends lost 4 bases and 3 bases respectively, with 13 bases between them. This CDR3 contains 14 residues. Germline loops: CDR1 SNHLY, CDR2 FYNNEI. The sample's time point: week 11, during vaccination. Doses comprised 300 ug of mutant IDH1 20-mer peptide each, plus topical imiquimod. V is TRBV2 and J is TRBJ2-7; tentatively, D is TRBD2 (5 bases). The receptor comes from a man between 35 and 55 years old with glioma. The specimen comprised PBMCs, sampled from a glioma patient whose treatment included an IDH1 peptide vaccine. The chain's CDR3 is CASSVRSSGYEQYF. The DNA for the CDR3 is TGTGCCAGCAGTGTGAGGTCCAGCGGCTACGAGCAGTACTTC.